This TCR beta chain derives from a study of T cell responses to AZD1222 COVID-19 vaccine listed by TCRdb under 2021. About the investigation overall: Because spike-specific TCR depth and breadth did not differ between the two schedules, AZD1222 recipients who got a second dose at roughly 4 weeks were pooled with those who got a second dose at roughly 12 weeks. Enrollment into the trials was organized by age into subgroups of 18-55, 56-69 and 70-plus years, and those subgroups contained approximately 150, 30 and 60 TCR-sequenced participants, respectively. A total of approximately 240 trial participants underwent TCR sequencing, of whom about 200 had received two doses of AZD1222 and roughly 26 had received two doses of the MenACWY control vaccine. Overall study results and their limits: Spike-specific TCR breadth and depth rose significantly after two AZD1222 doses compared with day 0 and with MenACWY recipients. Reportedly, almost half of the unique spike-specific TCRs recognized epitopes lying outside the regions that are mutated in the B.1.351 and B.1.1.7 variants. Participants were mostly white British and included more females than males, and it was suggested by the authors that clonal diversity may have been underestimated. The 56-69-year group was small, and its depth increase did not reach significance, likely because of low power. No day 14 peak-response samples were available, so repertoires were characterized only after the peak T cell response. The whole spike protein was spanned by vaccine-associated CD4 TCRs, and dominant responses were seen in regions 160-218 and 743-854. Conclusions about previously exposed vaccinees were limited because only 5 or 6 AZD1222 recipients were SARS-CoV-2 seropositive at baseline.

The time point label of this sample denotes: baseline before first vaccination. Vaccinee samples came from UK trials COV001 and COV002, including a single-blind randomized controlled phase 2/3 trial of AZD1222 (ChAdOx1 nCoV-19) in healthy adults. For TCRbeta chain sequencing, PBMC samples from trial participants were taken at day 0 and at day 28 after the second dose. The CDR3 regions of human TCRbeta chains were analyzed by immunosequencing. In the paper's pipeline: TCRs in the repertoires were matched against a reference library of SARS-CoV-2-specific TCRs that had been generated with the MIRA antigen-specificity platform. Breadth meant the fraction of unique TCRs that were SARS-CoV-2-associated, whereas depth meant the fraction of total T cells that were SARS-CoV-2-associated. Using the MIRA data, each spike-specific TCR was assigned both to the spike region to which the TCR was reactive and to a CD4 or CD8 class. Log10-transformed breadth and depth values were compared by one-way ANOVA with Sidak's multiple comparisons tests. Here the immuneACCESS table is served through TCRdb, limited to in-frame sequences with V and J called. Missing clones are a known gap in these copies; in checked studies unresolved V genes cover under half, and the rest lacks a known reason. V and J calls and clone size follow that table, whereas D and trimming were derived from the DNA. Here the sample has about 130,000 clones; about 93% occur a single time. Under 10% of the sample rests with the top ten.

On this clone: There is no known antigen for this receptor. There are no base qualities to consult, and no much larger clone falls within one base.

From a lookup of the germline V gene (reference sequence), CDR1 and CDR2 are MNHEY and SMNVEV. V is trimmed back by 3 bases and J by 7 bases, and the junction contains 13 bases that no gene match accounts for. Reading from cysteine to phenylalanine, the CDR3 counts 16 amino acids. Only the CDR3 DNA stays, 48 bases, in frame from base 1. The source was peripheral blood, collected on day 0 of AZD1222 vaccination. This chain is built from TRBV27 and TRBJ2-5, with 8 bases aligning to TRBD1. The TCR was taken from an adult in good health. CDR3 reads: CASSFGRQGLYSTQYF. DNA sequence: TGTGCCAGCAGTTTTGGGAGACAGGGGCTTTATTCGACCCAGTACTTC.